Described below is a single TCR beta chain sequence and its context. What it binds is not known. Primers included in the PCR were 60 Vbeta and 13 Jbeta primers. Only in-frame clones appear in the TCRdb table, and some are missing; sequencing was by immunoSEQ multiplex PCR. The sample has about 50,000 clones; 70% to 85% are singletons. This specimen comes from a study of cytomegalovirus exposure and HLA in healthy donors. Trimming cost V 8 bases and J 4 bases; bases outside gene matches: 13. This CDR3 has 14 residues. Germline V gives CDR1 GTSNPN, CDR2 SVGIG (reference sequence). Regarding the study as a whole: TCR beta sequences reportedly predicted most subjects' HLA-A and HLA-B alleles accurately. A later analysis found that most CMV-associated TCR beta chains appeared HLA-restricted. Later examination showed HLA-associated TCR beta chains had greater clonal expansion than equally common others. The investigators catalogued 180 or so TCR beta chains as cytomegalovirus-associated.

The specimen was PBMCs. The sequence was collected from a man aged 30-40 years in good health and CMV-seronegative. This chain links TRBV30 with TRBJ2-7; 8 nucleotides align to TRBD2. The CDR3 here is CAGGGLGGRYEQYF. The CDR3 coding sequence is TGTGCCGGGGGGGGACTAGGAGGGAGGTACGAGCAGTACTTC.